This T cell receptor beta chain stems from a study of blood T cell repertoires in COVID-19. Study summary: Donors in the United States, Italy and Spain gave samples during acute or convalescent COVID-19. T cells, B-cell-depleted T cells, or PBMCs provided the cDNA or gDNA that served as material.

How the authors handled the data: Scientists estimated how many nucleated cells there were by amplifying reference gene primers. Profiled with immunoSEQ multiplex PCR; TCRdb holds only in-frame clones, not every one. For V, J and clone size, that table is used; D and trimming come from the DNA. The sample has some 320,000 clones; approximately 89% are singletons. Cohort assignment relied on participant-reported clinical history. This clonotype originated in a woman aged 25 to 39 who had recovered from COVID-19. Source material: PBMCs or T cells enriched from blood (not recorded which).

CDR3 sequence (DNA): TGTGCCAGCAGTGAGCGGAGCCTAGCGGTCCTCTTCGGAGAGACCCAGTACTTC. This sequence encodes CASSERSLAVLFGETQYF. The chain has TRBV6-1 and TRBJ2-5; the match to TRBD2 covers 7 bases. V dropped 3 bases and J dropped 4; count of bases not matched to a gene: 17. Germline assignment: CDR1 MNHNS and CDR2 SASEGT. The CDR3 sequence is 18 residues long.